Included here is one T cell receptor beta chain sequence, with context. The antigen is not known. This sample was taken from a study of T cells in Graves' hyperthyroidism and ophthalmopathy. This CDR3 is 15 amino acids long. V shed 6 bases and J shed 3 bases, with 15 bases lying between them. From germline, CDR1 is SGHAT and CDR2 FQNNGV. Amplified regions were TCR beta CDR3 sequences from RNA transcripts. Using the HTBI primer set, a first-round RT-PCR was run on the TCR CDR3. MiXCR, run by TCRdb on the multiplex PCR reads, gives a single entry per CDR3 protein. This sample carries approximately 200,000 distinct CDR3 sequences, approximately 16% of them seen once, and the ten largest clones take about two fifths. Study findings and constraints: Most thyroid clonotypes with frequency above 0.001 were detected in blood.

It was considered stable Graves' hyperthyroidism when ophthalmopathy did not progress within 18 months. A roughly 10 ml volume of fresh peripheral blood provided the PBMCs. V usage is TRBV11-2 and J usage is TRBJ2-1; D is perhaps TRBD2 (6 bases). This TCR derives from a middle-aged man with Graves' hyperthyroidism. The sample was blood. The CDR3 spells CASSWPGLGYNEQFF. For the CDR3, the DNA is TGTGCCAGCAGTTGGCCGGGACTGGGCTACAATGAGCAGTTCTTC.